This T cell receptor (beta chain) was profiled in a study of T-cell reconstitution after alpha-beta-depleted transplantation in children. The library targeted TCRbeta and was prepared with unique molecular identifiers. TCRdb reprocessed the PCR reads with MiXCR, giving one entry per CDR3 protein. The profile shows approximately 230,000 distinct CDR3 sequences, 24% of them singletons. General study points: After transplant, at about two months, alpha-beta T cells were reportedly derived from several hundred expanded graft clones. T-cell counts and diversity were attributed mostly to newly produced T cells one year after transplant.

This clonotype came up a few times. Antigen: not known. Germline values: CDR1 MNHEY, CDR2 SVGEGT. The CDR3 is made up of 16 amino acids. V was pared by 0 bases and J by 5 bases, with 7 bases of the junction left unmatched. J is TRBJ2-7 and V is TRBV6-2 or TRBV6-3; the match to TRBD1 covers 10 bases. Sequenced material: PBMCs, mostly from graft donor cells, taken 360 days after TCRalphabeta/CD19-depleted stem cell transplant. This clonotype originated in a female patient between 2 and 15 years old who had a stem cell transplant for congenital amegakaryocytic thrombocytopenia, so the T cells may come from the graft donor. CDR3 sequence (DNA): TGTGCCAGCAGTTACTCGCCGGGACAGGGGATCCACGAGCAGTACTTC. This codes for CASSYSPGQGIHEQYF.